This paragraph covers one TCR beta chain sequence. This CDR3 comprises 13 residues. V was pared by 3 bases and J by 3 bases, with 8 bases between. Germline V lookup: CDR1 SEHNR, CDR2 FQNEAQ (reference sequence). The entry originates in a study of blood T cells in healthy people across ages. A sample-barcoded 5' primer and a J-beta primer mix were used in a second PCR of roughly 7 to 11 cycles. MiXCR, run by TCRdb on the 5' RACE reads, gives a single entry per CDR3 protein. Here the sample spans more than 900,000 distinct CDR3 sequences, less than 25% being singletons. These data were also reused for a study on T cells of mothers and their children.

The chain couples TRBV7-9 to TRBJ2-5; D gene uncertain. The sample taken for sequencing was blood. The receptor's source is a girl aged 2 to 10 in good health. CDR3 region: CASSFLAKETQYF. The CDR3 region has the DNA TGTGCCAGCAGCTTTTTGGCTAAAGAGACCCAGTACTTC.